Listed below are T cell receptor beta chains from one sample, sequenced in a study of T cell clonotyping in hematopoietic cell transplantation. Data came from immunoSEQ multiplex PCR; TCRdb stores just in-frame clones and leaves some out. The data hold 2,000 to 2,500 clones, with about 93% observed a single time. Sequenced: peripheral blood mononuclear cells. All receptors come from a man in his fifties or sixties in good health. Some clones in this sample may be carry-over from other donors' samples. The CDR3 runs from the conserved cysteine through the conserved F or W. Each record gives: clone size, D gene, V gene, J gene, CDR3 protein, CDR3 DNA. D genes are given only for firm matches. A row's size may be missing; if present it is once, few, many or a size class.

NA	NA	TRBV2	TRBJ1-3	CASSGGSGNTIYF	TGTGCCAGCAGTGGGGGCTCTGGAAACACCATATATTTT
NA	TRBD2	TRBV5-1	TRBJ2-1	CASAREGYEQFF	TGCGCCAGCGCTCGGGAGGGATATGAGCAGTTCTTC
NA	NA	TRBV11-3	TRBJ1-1	CASSFGPNRQAFF	TGTGCCAGCAGCTTCGGACCGAACCGACAAGCTTTCTTT
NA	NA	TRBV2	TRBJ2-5	CASSEDQPWETQYF	TGTGCCAGCAGTGAAGACCAACCGTGGGAGACCCAGTACTTC
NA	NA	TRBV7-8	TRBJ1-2	CASSKTEGGYTF	TGTGCCAGCAGCAAAACGGAAGGGGGCTACACCTTC
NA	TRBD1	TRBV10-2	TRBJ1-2	CASSERDRGYTF	TGCGCCAGCAGTGAAAGGGACAGGGGCTACACCTTC
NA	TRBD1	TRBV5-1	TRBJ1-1	CASSSGQGAEAFF	TGCGCCAGCAGTTCGGGACAGGGAGCTGAAGCTTTCTTT
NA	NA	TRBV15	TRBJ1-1	CATGRGMNTEAFF	TGTGCCACCGGGCGGGGGATGAACACTGAAGCTTTCTTT
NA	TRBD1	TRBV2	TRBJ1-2	CASSDVAIGDRGLTGYTF	TGTGCCAGCAGTGATGTTGCCATAGGGGACAGGGGGCTGACGGGCTACACCTTC
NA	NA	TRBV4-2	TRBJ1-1	CASSQGELTEAFF	TGTGCCAGCAGCCAAGGGGAGTTAACTGAAGCTTTCTTT
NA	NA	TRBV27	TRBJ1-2	CASSPGLGLGYTF	TGTGCCAGCAGTCCCGGATTGGGGCTTGGCTACACCTTC
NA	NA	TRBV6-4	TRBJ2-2	CASRENTGELFF	TGTGCCAGCAGGGAAAACACCGGGGAGCTGTTTTTT
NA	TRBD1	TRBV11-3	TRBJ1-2	CASSRDRGKGYTF	TGTGCCAGCAGCCGGGACAGGGGAAAAGGCTACACCTTC
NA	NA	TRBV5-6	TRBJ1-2	CASSPGLLYGYTF	TGTGCCAGCAGCCCCGGACTCCTCTATGGCTACACCTTC
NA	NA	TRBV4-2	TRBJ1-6	CASSQDPASSYNSPLHF	TGTGCCAGCAGCCAAGACCCAGCTAGCTCCTATAATTCACCCCTCCACTTT
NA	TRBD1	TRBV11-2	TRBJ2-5	CASSLVGGRETQYF	TGTGCCAGCAGCTTAGTAGGGGGCAGGGAGACCCAGTACTTC
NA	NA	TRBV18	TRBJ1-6	CASSPYLRDNSPLHF	TGTGCCAGCTCACCATACCTCCGGGACAATTCACCCCTCCACTTT
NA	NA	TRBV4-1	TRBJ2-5	CASSLRALKETQYF	TGCGCCAGCAGCCTCCGGGCCCTCAAAGAGACCCAGTACTTC
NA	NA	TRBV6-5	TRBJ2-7	CASSSSPGDYEQYF	TGTGCCAGCAGTTCATCTCCAGGCGACTACGAGCAGTACTTC
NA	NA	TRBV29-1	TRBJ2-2	CSGGGFSGELFF	TGCAGCGGGGGTGGGTTCTCCGGGGAGCTGTTTTTT
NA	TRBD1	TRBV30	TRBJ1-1	CAWNLPGQGVVNTEAFF	TGTGCCTGGAACCTACCGGGACAGGGGGTGGTGAACACTGAAGCTTTCTTT
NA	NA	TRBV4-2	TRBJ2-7	CASSGSGTEIPYEQYF	TGTGCCAGCAGCGGCTCCGGGACGGAGATCCCCTACGAGCAGTACTTC
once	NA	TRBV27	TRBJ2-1	CASSFHHNDEQFF	TGTGCCAGCAGTTTCCATCACAACGATGAGCAGTTCTTC
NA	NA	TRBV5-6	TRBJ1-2	CASSRTGYSYGYTF	TGTGCCAGCAGCCGAACAGGGTATAGCTATGGCTACACCTTC
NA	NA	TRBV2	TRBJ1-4	CASSEGATTNEKLFF	TGTGCCAGCAGTGAGGGGGCCACAACTAATGAAAAACTGTTTTTT
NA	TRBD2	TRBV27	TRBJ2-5	CASSRGPTAGGSGETQYF	TGTGCCAGCAGCCGCGGCCCGACAGCGGGGGGTTCGGGGGAGACCCAGTACTTC
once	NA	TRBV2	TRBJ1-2	CASSDLGPGLGYTF	TGTGCCAGCAGTGACCTCGGGCCTGGGCTTGGCTACACCTTC
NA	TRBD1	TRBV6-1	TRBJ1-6	CAAKGTGDSPLHF	TGTGCCGCTAAAGGGACAGGGGATTCACCCCTCCACTTT
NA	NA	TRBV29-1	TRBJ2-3	CSVEAPGLQDTQYF	TGCAGCGTTGAAGCCCCGGGACTCCAAGATACGCAGTATTTT
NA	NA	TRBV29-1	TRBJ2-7	CSVVGRGYEQYF	TGCAGCGTTGTAGGCAGGGGATACGAGCAGTACTTC